One sample yielded the 31 T cell receptor beta chains listed below, sequenced in a study of T cell repertoires in cytomegalovirus infection. These receptors have no identified antigens. TCRdb re-called the reads through MiXCR, storing one row per CDR3 protein. This sample has about 500,000 distinct CDR3 sequences, with roughly a third found just once. The material sequenced was cultured PBMCs, taken from culture after CMV antigen stimulation. The source of these receptors is a human donor in good health (CMV status not recorded). Some clones in this sample may be carry-over from other donors' samples.

This clonotype was found many times. The chain joins TRBV7-6 to TRBJ2-5; D is perhaps TRBD1 or TRBD2 (5 bases each). The V gene lost 5 bases and the J gene lost 4 bases, with 14 bases spanning the gap. Germline V gene data show CDR1 as SGHVS and CDR2 as FNYEAQ. This CDR3 contains 14 residues. The CDR3, as DNA: TGTGCCAGCAGCGACAAACTAGGGGCAGAGACCCAGTACTTC. Protein product: CASSDKLGAETQYF.

The chain links TRBV6-2 or TRBV6-3 to TRBJ2-1; 12 nucleotides match TRBD2. The junction had 3 bases not matched to a gene; V was cut back by 5 bases and J by 7 bases. The CDR3 loop spans 14 amino acids. Germline V CDR1 and CDR2: MNHEY, SVGEGT. CDR3: CASSTSGRWNEQFF. The CDR3 bases are TGTGCCAGCAGTACTAGCGGGAGGTGGAATGAGCAGTTCTTC.

This clonotype has at least ten counts. The CDR3 coding sequence is TGTGCCAGCAGCTTAGCGGCGGGACAGGGAGGCGAGCAGTACTTC. Translation gives CASSLAAGQGGEQYF. The chain couples TRBV7-9 to TRBJ2-7; 9 bases agree with TRBD1. The CDR3 extends over 15 amino acids. Germline trimming cut 0 bases from V and 6 bases from J; bases unmatched to any gene: 6. Germline loops: CDR1 SEHNR, CDR2 FQNEAQ (reference sequence). The full variable domain, rest sourced from reference TRBV7-9 and TRBJ2-7, is DTGVSQNPRHKITKRGQNVTFRCDPISEHNRLYWYRQTLGQGPEFLTYFQNEAQLEKSRLLSDRFSAERPKGSFSTLEIQRTEQGDSAMYLCASSLAAGQGGEQYFGPGTRLTVT.

This clonotype was seen at least ten times. The chain employs TRBV7-2 and TRBJ2-3; D not certain. This CDR3 contains 13 residues. CDR1 and CDR2 (germline): SGHTA, FQGNSA. V was shortened by 1 base and J by 4 bases, with 6 bases between the two germline ends. The CDR3 DNA is TGTGCCAGCAGCTTAGTTTCTCCAGATACGCAGTATTTT. Protein sequence: CASSLVSPDTQYF. The entire variable domain, with the rest obtained from reference TRBV7-2 and TRBJ2-3, is as follows: GAGVSQSPSNKVTEKGKDVELRCDPISGHTALYWYRQSLGQGLEFLIYFQGNSAPDKSGLPSDRFSAERTGGSVSTLTIQRTQQEDSAVYLCASSLVSPDTQYFGPGTRLTVL.

This clonotype showed up just once. The chain combines TRBV6-2 or TRBV6-3 with TRBJ2-3; 14 positions agree with TRBD2. The CDR3 spans 13 residues. After removal of 6 bases from V and 8 bases from J, the junction contained 1 base not matched to a gene. Per the germline V gene, CDR1 is MNHEY and CDR2 is SVGEGT. CDR3 nucleotides: TGTGCCAGCAGAGGGACTAGCGGGGGTACGCAGTATTTT. It specifies CASRGTSGGTQYF.

V usage is TRBV7-2 and J usage is TRBJ2-3, with D perhaps matching TRBD2 (6 bases). Per the germline V gene, CDR1 is SGHTA and CDR2 is FQGNSA. V was clipped by 1 base and J by 1 base, with 9 bases between them. The length of the CDR3 is 15 residues. CDR3 loop: CASSLVGSGTDTQYF. The CDR3 DNA reads TGTGCCAGCAGCTTAGTCGGGAGTGGCACAGATACGCAGTATTTT.

The V gene is TRBV6-2 or TRBV6-3, the J gene TRBJ1-5; 10 bases line up with TRBD1. The CDR3 has 17 amino acids. With V trimmed by 4 bases and J by 7 bases, 13 bases remained unmatched. Germline CDR1 reads MNHEY; CDR2 reads SVGEGT. The CDR3 here is CASSFSGTGVLHQPQHF. CDR3 sequence (DNA): TGTGCCAGCAGTTTTTCCGGGACAGGGGTTTTGCACCAGCCCCAGCATTTT.

This rearrangement joins TRBV15 to TRBJ2-1, with TRBD2 matching 8 bases. Germline CDR1 is LNHNV and CDR2 is YYDKDF (reference sequence). The V gene end was trimmed by 4 bases and the J gene end by 9 bases; junction bases not matched to a gene: 2. The CDR3 is 12 amino acids. The chain's CDR3 is CATSIGGGEQFF. The CDR3 bases are TGTGCCACCAGCATCGGGGGGGGTGAGCAGTTCTTC.

This clonotype was detected a few times. This rearrangement joins TRBV4-3 to TRBJ2-3; maybe TRBD2 (6 bases). The V gene lost 3 bases and the J gene lost 2 bases, with 9 bases spanning the gap. Germline CDR1 reads LGHNA; CDR2 reads YSLEER. The CDR3 contains 14 residues. The CDR3 DNA reads TGCGCCAGCAGCCAGCGCGGGACCACAGATACGCAGTATTTT. It is translated as CASSQRGTTDTQYF.

This clonotype was observed a handful of times. The chain has TRBV6-5 and TRBJ1-1; D remains ambiguous. With 8 bases removed from V and 4 bases from J, the gap between germline ends came to 14 bases. This CDR3 has 13 amino acids. Per germline, CDR1 MNHEY and CDR2 SVGAGI. CDR3: CASRVGDPTEAFF. In DNA, the CDR3 is TGTGCCAGCCGGGTTGGGGATCCCACTGAAGCTTTCTTT.

The chain employs TRBV4-2 and TRBJ2-3, with no clear D. V lost 2 bases and J lost 2, with 8 bases in between. Germline CDR1 and CDR2: LGHNA and YNFKEQ. This CDR3 comprises 14 residues. The CDR3 bases are TGTGCCAGCAGCCAACCGTACTCCACAGATACGCAGTATTTT. Protein: CASSQPYSTDTQYF.

V usage is TRBV28 and J usage is TRBJ2-5; tentatively, D is TRBD2 (6 bases). The length of the CDR3 is 15 residues. Deletions cut 6 bases from V and 4 bases from J, with 18 bases between. Looked up from germline, CDR1 is MDHEN and CDR2 is SYDVKM. CDR3 amino acids: CASRIGGSVSETQYF. The CDR3, as DNA: TGTGCCAGCAGGATTGGGGGGTCAGTCTCAGAGACCCAGTACTTC.

This clonotype was seen many times. The J gene is TRBJ2-7, the V gene TRBV7-2; D is ambiguous. The CDR3 has 12 amino acids. Germline V gene data show CDR1 as SGHTA and CDR2 as FQGNSA. V was cut by 1 base and J by 10 bases, with 11 bases left in between. Here the CDR3 reads CASSLVFSKQYV. For the CDR3, the DNA is TGTGCCAGCAGCTTAGTTTTCTCCAAACAGTACGTC.

Only a few counts were recorded for this clonotype. V and J are TRBV12-3 or TRBV12-4 and TRBJ2-2; 8 positions match TRBD2. The CDR3 spans 17 residues. The junction had 11 bases not matched to a gene; V was cut back by 8 bases and J by 0 bases. The CDR3: CASGSPTSGPNTGELFF. Written as DNA, the CDR3 is TGTGCCAGCGGCTCACCCACTAGCGGACCGAACACCGGGGAGCTGTTTTTT.

This chain links TRBV7-2 with TRBJ2-7; D uncertain. V was pared by 5 bases and J by 7 bases, with 15 bases between. CDR1 is SGHTA and CDR2 is FQGNSA in the germline V gene. CDR3 size: 13 residues. This CDR3 is CASSPAGRREQYF. The CDR3 DNA is TGTGCCAGCAGCCCGGCTGGTCGAAGGGAGCAGTACTTC.

This clonotype was recorded a few times. This chain joins TRBV5-1 and TRBJ2-5, with a possible D match to TRBD1 (6 bases). V was shortened by 4 bases and J by 2 bases, with 12 bases between the two germline ends. The CDR3 contains 14 residues. CDR1 SGHRS and CDR2 YFSETQ come from the germline V gene. In nucleotides, the CDR3 is TGCGCCAGCAGCCTGGGACATCGGCAAGAGACCCAGTACTTC. This encodes CASSLGHRQETQYF.

V gene TRBV5-4 combines with J gene TRBJ2-1, with a tentative D call TRBD1 (6 bases). Germline CDR1 is SGHNT and CDR2 is YYREEE (reference sequence). V lost 4 bases and J lost 8, with 16 bases in between. The CDR3 consists of 14 residues. As DNA, the CDR3 is TGTGCCAGCAGCAGACAGGCCCTGGAGGATGAGCAGTTCTTC. Its translation: CASSRQALEDEQFF.

This chain joins TRBV29-1 and TRBJ2-5, with TRBD1 as a possible D gene (6 bases). The CDR3 is 13 residues long. The V and J ends lost 4 bases and 5 bases respectively, with 14 bases between them. The germline gives CDR1 SQVTM, CDR2 ANQGSEA. Written as DNA, the CDR3 is TGCAGCGTTGCATCAGGGGTTGTGGAGACCCAGTACTTC. It yields the protein CSVASGVVETQYF.

This clonotype was counted between two and nine times. The V call is TRBV7-2, the J call TRBJ1-5, with TRBD1 matching over 7 bases. Per germline, CDR1 SGHTA and CDR2 FQGNSA. CDR3 length: 18 amino acids. Trimming cost V 5 bases and J 7 bases; bases outside gene matches: 20. CDR3 residues: CASSRMGDSQDFGQPQHF. The CDR3 DNA reads as TGTGCCAGCAGCCGCATGGGGGACAGCCAGGATTTCGGGCAGCCCCAGCATTTT. Full variable domain (remainder filled in from reference TRBV7-2 and TRBJ1-5): GAGVSQSPSNKVTEKGKDVELRCDPISGHTALYWYRQSLGQGLEFLIYFQGNSAPDKSGLPSDRFSAERTGGSVSTLTIQRTQQEDSAVYLCASSRMGDSQDFGQPQHFGDGTRLSIL.

This clonotype was detected only a few times. The V call is TRBV5-4, the J call TRBJ1-1; D call uncertain. V was clipped by 6 bases and J by 0 bases, with 15 bases between them. Per the germline V gene, CDR1 is SGHNT and CDR2 is YYREEE (reference sequence). This CDR3 comprises 15 residues. This CDR3 is CASKNQVFLNTEAFF. DNA of the CDR3: TGTGCCAGCAAAAACCAGGTCTTCTTGAACACTGAAGCTTTCTTT.

The rearrangement uses TRBV7-2 and TRBJ2-1; 8 bases line up with TRBD2. The CDR3 has 14 amino acids. J was trimmed by 10 bases and V by 5 bases; bases with no gene match: 10. CDR1 and CDR2 from the germline V gene are SGHTA and FQGNSA. CDR3: CASSPPGLGTEQFF. CDR3 nucleotide sequence: TGTGCCAGCAGCCCGCCGGGACTAGGGACGGAGCAGTTCTTC.

The rearrangement links TRBV29-1 to TRBJ2-7, with D possibly TRBD1 on 5 matching bases. Trimming shortened V by 2 bases and J by 7 bases, and 12 bases separated the two germline ends. CDR1 is SQVTM and CDR2 is ANQGSEA in the germline V gene. This CDR3 has 12 residues. The CDR3 nucleotides are TGCAGCGTTGAAAGAATTGGGGCGGAGCAGTACTTC. Translating gives CSVERIGAEQYF.

The chain has TRBV19 and TRBJ2-1; unclear D gene. Trimming removed 5 bases from V and 8 bases from J, with 10 bases in between. CDR3 size: 12 residues. Per the germline V gene, CDR1 is LNHDA and CDR2 is SQIVND (reference sequence). The CDR3 region is CASSPRAHEQFF. The CDR3 DNA reads as TGTGCCAGTAGTCCCCGGGCCCATGAGCAGTTCTTC.

This clonotype was recorded at least ten times. V is TRBV7-2 and J is TRBJ2-2; the match to TRBD1 covers 10 bases. V dropped 5 bases and J dropped 8; count of bases not matched to a gene: 20. CDR1 is SGHTA and CDR2 is FQGNSA in the germline V gene. The length of the CDR3 is 19 residues. The CDR3 coding sequence is TGTGCCAGCAGCCTCTCCGGGACAGGGGTGATGAGCGGTTCGGGGGAGCTGTTTTTT. This codes for CASSLSGTGVMSGSGELFF.

Here the CDR3 reads CASRLTTPRGNQPQHF. The CDR3 DNA is TGTGCCAGCAGATTAACAACACCTAGGGGCAATCAGCCCCAGCATTTT. This chain connects TRBV28 to TRBJ1-5; D is unresolved. Between the trimmed V and J ends, which lost 6 bases and 2 bases, there was a span of 17 bases. Germline CDR1 is MDHEN and CDR2 is SYDVKM. CDR3 size: 16 residues.

This clonotype was detected only a few times. The chain links TRBV14 to TRBJ2-5; weak D call: TRBD1 (5 bases). The CDR3 extends over 15 amino acids. Germline loops: CDR1 SGHDN, CDR2 FVKESK. Trimming took off 5 bases at V and 4 bases at J, with 17 bases between the two ends. The CDR3, as DNA: TGTGCCAGCAGCTCACAGGTTACCGTAGGAGAGACCCAGTACTTC. This sequence encodes CASSSQVTVGETQYF.

This clonotype was seen only a few times. V is TRBV24-1 and J is TRBJ2-5, with D hard to call. V was clipped by 2 bases and J by 1 base, with 7 bases between them. The germline gives CDR1 KGHDR, CDR2 SFDVKD. This CDR3 comprises 14 residues. DNA of the CDR3: TGTGCCACCAGTGATTCGGGTCGCCAAGAGACCCAGTACTTC. It specifies CATSDSGRQETQYF.

The rearrangement links TRBV7-2 to TRBJ1-6; the D is unclear. The CDR3 is made up of 14 amino acids. V shed 4 bases and J shed 8 bases, with 12 bases lying between them. CDR1 and CDR2 (germline): SGHTA, FQGNSA. DNA of the CDR3: TGTGCCAGCAGCTCTCCGGGCTCGTATTCACCCCTCCACTTT. Translation gives CASSSPGSYSPLHF.

This clonotype has more than one count but fewer than ten. The chain links TRBV14 to TRBJ1-2; 9 bases are shared with TRBD1. CDR1 and CDR2 (germline): SGHDN, FVKESK. The CDR3 is made up of 15 amino acids. Trimming cost V 4 bases and J 6 bases; bases outside gene matches: 9. The CDR3 reads CASSLKQGAGNGYTF. The CDR3 bases are TGTGCCAGCAGCCTTAAACAGGGGGCGGGGAATGGCTACACCTTC.

The rearrangement joins TRBV10-2 to TRBJ1-5; D may be TRBD1 (5 bases). The germline V and J ends were trimmed by 7 bases and 4 bases, with 14 bases remaining between them. The CDR3 has 14 residues. CDR1 and CDR2 from the germline V gene are WSHSY and SAAADI. CDR3 amino acids: CASTQTVINQPQHF. The CDR3, as DNA: TGCGCCAGCACTCAGACAGTAATAAATCAGCCCCAGCATTTT.

The J gene is TRBJ1-1, the V gene TRBV7-2, with D possibly being TRBD1 (6 bases). Germline V lookup: CDR1 SGHTA, CDR2 FQGNSA. The CDR3 is 14 residues long. Trimming left V 5 bases short and J 3 bases short, with 13 bases between. The CDR3 region has the DNA TGTGCCAGCAGCCCTAGGGGGGCGGACACTGAAGCTTTCTTT. Translated: CASSPRGADTEAFF.